The 20 T cell receptor beta chains below come from one sample, sequenced in a study of patients and donors after allogeneic stem cell transplantation. TCRdb re-analysed the RT-PCR reads in MiXCR, keeping a single row per CDR3 protein. The sample lists approximately 410,000 distinct CDR3 sequences, 15% to 20% seen once, with 7.2% in the top ten. Sequencing input: blood, either unsorted or a sorted T cell fraction (not recorded which). The origin of the receptors is a human donor who was either an allogeneic HSCT recipient or a stem cell or donor lymphocyte infusion donor (not recorded which). It is not recorded whose cells these are; they may come from a transplant donor.

This rearrangement joins TRBV6-5 to TRBJ2-3; D remains unclear. CDR3 size: 11 residues. The V gene lost 7 bases and the J gene lost 6 bases, with 8 bases spanning the gap. Germline V gene lookup returns CDR1 MNHEY and CDR2 SVGAGI. CDR3 nucleotides: TGTGCCAGCACCTCAAGGGATACGCAGTATTTT. Encoded protein: CASTSRDTQYF.

This clonotype came up a few times. The chain links TRBV5-1 to TRBJ2-2; D uncertain. There are 14 residues in the CDR3. Germline CDR1 reads SGHRS; CDR2 reads YFSETQ. Trimming stripped 5 bases from V and 1 base from J, with 9 bases between. CDR3 coding DNA: TGCGCCAGCAGAACAGCGAGGAACACCGGGGAGCTGTTTTTT. Translated, it gives CASRTARNTGELFF.

V usage is TRBV9 and J usage is TRBJ2-7, with 11 positions matching TRBD2. V was clipped by 3 bases and J by 0 bases; unmatched bases: 2. CDR1 is SGDLS, CDR2 YYNGEE, per germline. The CDR3 covers 15 residues. The CDR3 protein is CASSATSGSSYEQYF. The CDR3 DNA follows: TGTGCCAGCAGCGCCACTAGCGGGAGCTCCTACGAGCAGTACTTC.

This clonotype was detected a few times. This chain uses TRBV6-2 or TRBV6-3 with TRBJ2-3, with TRBD2 as a possible D gene (7 bases). CDR1 and CDR2 (germline): MNHEY, SVGEGT. The CDR3 totals 15 residues. Trimming left V 5 bases short and J 1 base short, with 13 bases between. In nucleotides, the CDR3 is TGTGCCAGCAGTCCTTGGGGGGGGCGCACAGATACGCAGTATTTT. As protein: CASSPWGGRTDTQYF.

V and J are TRBV2 and TRBJ2-7, with D possibly called TRBD1 or TRBD2 (7 bases each). The CDR3 has 14 amino acids. Germline values: CDR1 SNHLY, CDR2 FYNNEI. The V end lost 4 bases, the J end lost 4 bases, and 14 bases lay between the germline ends. CDR3 amino acids: CASSAQGGGYEQYF. DNA for the CDR3: TGTGCCAGCAGTGCCCAGGGGGGGGGATACGAGCAGTACTTC.

This clonotype has a handful of counts. The chain uses TRBV6-2 or TRBV6-3 and TRBJ1-5; 9 positions agree with TRBD1. The ends lost 1 base at V and 5 bases at J; junction bases unmatched: 9. The CDR3 is 17 residues long. CDR1 MNHEY and CDR2 SVGEGT come from the germline V gene. The CDR3 region has the DNA TGTGCCAGCAGTTACTTTGTGGGACAGGGTGTGGATCAGCCCCAGCATTTT. This codes for CASSYFVGQGVDQPQHF.

This clonotype was seen only a few times. This chain uses TRBV12-3 or TRBV12-4 with TRBJ1-2, with 8 bases aligning to TRBD1. J gave up 4 bases and V 0 bases, and 1 base lay outside the gene matches. The CDR3 extends over 14 amino acids. This CDR3 reads CASSLAGQAYGYTF. The CDR3 nucleotides read TGTGCCAGCAGTTTAGCGGGACAGGCCTATGGCTACACCTTC.

V gene TRBV14 combines with J gene TRBJ1-1; D is uncertain. The CDR3 spans 14 residues. From germline, CDR1 is SGHDN and CDR2 FVKESK. The V end was cut by 3 bases, the J end by 5 bases, with 13 bases between. CDR3 sequence (DNA): TGTGCCAGCAGCCACCGTTTAAAAGCGACTGAAGCTTTCTTT. It translates to CASSHRLKATEAFF.

This clonotype was observed a handful of times. This chain links TRBV24-1 with TRBJ2-7; TRBD1 matches at 9 bases. Germline V gene data show CDR1 as KGHDR and CDR2 as SFDVKD. This CDR3 has 15 amino acids. V shed 3 bases and J 5 bases; nucleotides not matched to a gene: 7. The DNA of the CDR3 is TGTGCCACCAGTGATCCACCCGGGACAGGGAACGAGCAGTACTTC. This encodes CATSDPPGTGNEQYF.

The chain has TRBV7-9 and TRBJ2-7, with 8 bases matching TRBD2. In germline, CDR1 is SEHNR, CDR2 FQNEAQ (reference sequence). This CDR3 has 15 residues. With V trimmed by 2 bases and J by 4 bases, 7 bases remained unmatched. CDR3: CASSLSSGSLYEQYF. The DNA of the CDR3 is TGTGCCAGCAGCTTATCTAGCGGGTCCCTATACGAGCAGTACTTC.

The chain combines TRBV6-5 with TRBJ1-1; D is unresolved. This CDR3 is 17 amino acids long. V shed 0 bases and J shed 8 bases, with 22 bases lying between them. The germline V gene has CDR1 MNHEY and CDR2 SVGAGI. CDR3 DNA: TGTGCCAGCAGTTACTCGATGGATGTGTCCGGCCCCAGGGAAGCTTTCTTT. Translation: CASSYSMDVSGPREAFF.

A remark on this clonotype: Germline is not matched at one junction end, which may reflect a read error. The chain is built from TRBV7-8 and TRBJ2-7; D is perhaps TRBD1 (5 bases). This CDR3 region has 14 residues. CDR1 is SGHVS and CDR2 is FQNEAQ in the germline V gene. The CDR3 DNA reads TGTGCCAGCAGCTTTCCTGGACACTCCGACGAGCAGTACTTC. Its translation: CASSFPGHSDEQYF.

The rearrangement joins TRBV15 to TRBJ1-2; 10 bases align to TRBD1. V lost 4 bases to trimming and J lost 6 bases; unmatched junction nucleotides: 11. Germline V gene sequence: CDR1 LNHNV, CDR2 YYDKDF (reference sequence). CDR3 length: 16 residues. CDR3 amino acids: CATSTTTTGGVDGYTF. Here the CDR3 DNA reads TGTGCCACCAGCACTACTACGACAGGGGGCGTCGATGGCTACACCTTC.

The rearrangement uses TRBV7-3 and TRBJ2-3; D unresolved. The germline V gene encodes CDR1 SGHTA and CDR2 FQGTGA. Trimming shortened V by 1 base and J by 3 bases, and 8 bases separated the two germline ends. CDR3 length: 14 residues. Here the CDR3 DNA reads TGTGCCAGCAGCTTAAACTTGGAAACAGATACGCAGTATTTT. This codes for CASSLNLETDTQYF.

This clonotype turned up a few times. V usage is TRBV5-6 and J usage is TRBJ1-4; D uncertain. The CDR3 extends over 18 amino acids. With 0 bases removed from V and 0 bases from J, the gap between germline ends came to 15 bases. Germline V gene lookup returns CDR1 SGHDT and CDR2 YYEEEE. The CDR3 loop reads CASSLVEGRPTTNEKLFF. The CDR3 bases are TGTGCCAGCAGCTTGGTAGAGGGAAGACCAACAACTAATGAAAAACTGTTTTTT.

This clonotype occurred once. The V gene is TRBV19, the J gene TRBJ2-3; no definite D call. Germline-derived CDR1 and CDR2 are LNHDA and SQIVND (reference sequence). V gave up 2 bases and J gave up 6 bases, with 9 bases separating them. The length of the CDR3 is 13 residues. DNA for the CDR3: TGTGCCAGTAGTATACCGGCCTTGGATACGCAGTATTTT. Its protein product is CASSIPALDTQYF.

This clonotype was seen a handful of times. This chain uses TRBV24-1 with TRBJ2-1; 12 nucleotides agree with TRBD2. The ends lost 3 bases at V and 4 bases at J; junction bases unmatched: 12. The CDR3 covers 19 residues. The germline CDR1 and CDR2 sequences are KGHDR and SFDVKD. The DNA for the CDR3 is TGTGCCACCAGTGATCTGGGACAGACCGGGACTAGCGGGTACAATGAGCAGTTCTTC. It translates to CATSDLGQTGTSGYNEQFF.

This clonotype was observed a handful of times. This rearrangement joins TRBV20-1 to TRBJ2-7; D is undetermined. Germline assignment: CDR1 DFQATT and CDR2 SNEGSKA (reference sequence). Trimming removed 5 bases from V and 2 bases from J, with 10 bases in between. This CDR3 region has 12 residues. The CDR3 spells CSASSTPYEQYF. For the CDR3, the DNA is TGCAGTGCTTCGAGCACCCCCTACGAGCAGTACTTC.

This clonotype has more than one count but fewer than ten. The V call is TRBV7-9, the J call TRBJ1-6; tentatively, D is TRBD1 (6 bases). The CDR3 is 15 residues long. Per the germline V gene, CDR1 is SEHNR and CDR2 is FQNEAQ (reference sequence). Trimming cost V 4 bases and J 6 bases, with 13 bases left between them. For the CDR3, the DNA is TGTGCCAGCAGCTCCCTCAGGGGTGGTAATTCACCCCTCCACTTT. Its protein is CASSSLRGGNSPLHF.

The CDR3, as DNA: TGTGCCAGTAGTATAACCAAGGTCGGGGGGAGCAATCAGCCCCAGCATTTT. Translating gives CASSITKVGGSNQPQHF. V is TRBV19 and J is TRBJ1-5; D is possibly TRBD1 (5 bases). Trimming took off 2 bases at V and 1 base at J, with 15 bases between the two ends. This CDR3 spans 17 amino acids. The V gene's germline CDR1 is LNHDA and CDR2 SQIVND (reference sequence).